Included here is one TCR beta chain sequence, with context. No antigen is known for it. The sample comes from a study of cytomegalovirus exposure and HLA in healthy donors. Study conclusions and caveats: Specificity for CMV antigens was confirmed in vitro for three of the CMV-associated chains. Investigators reported 150 to 200 TCR beta chains as tied to cytomegalovirus. Only CMV serostatus was available as immune exposure information.

The PCR ran on 60 Vbeta and 13 Jbeta primers. Repertoires were generated with immunoSEQ multiplex PCR, while TCRdb's copy carries only in-frame clones and drops some. The table shows about 140,000 clones, with around four fifths occurring only once. CDR3 length: 13 amino acids. V was shortened by 1 base and J by 7 bases, with 10 bases between the two germline ends. Per the germline V gene, CDR1 is MDHEN and CDR2 is SYDVKM. The TCR sequence derives from a woman aged 45 to 65 in good health and CMV-seropositive. The material sequenced was PBMCs. The rearrangement uses TRBV28 and TRBJ2-5, with D perhaps TRBD2 (5 bases). The CDR3 DNA reads as TGTGCCAGCAGTTTATCCGGGGTTCGGACCCAGTACTTC. This encodes CASSLSGVRTQYF.